The 15 T cell receptor beta chains reported below all come from one sample, sequenced in a study of vaccination and CD4 T cells after COVID-19. Oncomine TCR Beta short-read sequencing was applied to DNA from cultured CD4+ T cells. MiXCR was run by TCRdb on the PCR reads, yielding one entry per CDR3 protein. The data contain 15,000 to 20,000 distinct CDR3 sequences, about two thirds of them singletons. The antigens these receptors bind are not known. The treatment denotes: roughly 11-day PBMC culture with coronavirus spike peptide pools or control peptides (ViraFEST assay). Sequencing input: CD4+ T cells from blood, cultured in vitro. These receptors all come from a human donor who had recovered from COVID-19.

In this sample, this clonotype turned up a few times. The CDR3 spells CASSLGSGGNQPQHF. The CDR3, as DNA: TGTGCCAGCAGCTTAGGATCAGGGGGCAATCAGCCCCAGCATTTT. The V call is TRBV7-9, the J call TRBJ1-5, with D maybe TRBD1 (6 bases). Germline values: CDR1 SEHNR, CDR2 FQNEAQ (reference sequence). The CDR3 has 15 amino acids. The V gene lost 1 base and the J gene lost 2 bases, with 9 bases spanning the gap.

Comment on this clonotype: A read error may account for a junction end that differs from germline. The chain links TRBV19 to TRBJ1-3; D remains unclear. The germline V gene encodes CDR1 LNHDA and CDR2 SQIVND (reference sequence). CDR3 length: 14 residues. CDR3 sequence (DNA): TGTGCCAGTATGACGGGCGGATCTGGCAACACCATATATTTT. The encoded protein is CASMTGGSGNTIYF. Complete variable domain (other parts from reference TRBV19 and TRBJ1-3): DGGITQSPKYLFRKEGQNVTLSCEQNLNHDAMYWYRQDPGQGLRLIYYSQIVNDFQKGDIAEGYSVSREKKESFPLTVTSAQKNPTAFYLCASMTGGSGNTIYFGEGSWLTVV.

The J gene is TRBJ1-2, the V gene TRBV19; 7 nucleotides align to TRBD1. The trim removed 6 bases at V and 3 bases at J, leaving 10 bases unmatched. CDR3 size: 15 residues. Germline lookup yields CDR1 LNHDA and CDR2 SQIVND (reference sequence). The CDR3 DNA reads TGTGCCAGTAGATTCGGACAGGCCCACCACTATGGCTACACCTTC. It translates to CASRFGQAHHYGYTF.

This chain uses TRBV20-1 with TRBJ2-7; TRBD2 might be the D (5 bases). This CDR3 region has 16 residues. Germline V gene lookup returns CDR1 DFQATT and CDR2 SNEGSKA (reference sequence). Trimming cost V 5 bases and J 1 base, with 21 bases left between them. CDR3 DNA: TGCAGTGCTCCCGCCTCGGGCAGGACTTTATCCTACGAGCAGTACTTC. Its translation is CSAPASGRTLSYEQYF.

The rearrangement joins TRBV6-1 to TRBJ1-1, with D maybe TRBD1 (5 bases). Germline CDR1 and CDR2: MNHNS and SASEGT. The germline V and J ends were trimmed by 4 bases and 11 bases, with 17 bases remaining between them. The CDR3 has 13 amino acids. This chain's CDR3 is CASSVGGVSMAFF. The DNA of the CDR3 is TGTGCCAGCAGTGTTGGGGGGGTCTCCATGGCTTTCTTT.

The chain recombines TRBV27 with TRBJ1-2; possible D gene TRBD1, 6 bases. CDR3 length: 15 amino acids. V lost 6 bases and J lost 4, with 18 bases in between. Per germline, CDR1 MNHEY and CDR2 SMNVEV (reference sequence). The CDR3 protein is CASSPQEGGLYGYTF. CDR3 sequence (DNA): TGTGCCAGCAGCCCCCAGGAAGGGGGGCTCTATGGCTACACCTTC.

The J gene is TRBJ2-7, the V gene TRBV12-3 or TRBV12-4; D remains ambiguous. CDR3 length: 13 residues. Trimming stripped 7 bases from V and 4 bases from J, with 14 bases between. The CDR3 is CASTSAAGYEQYF. In nucleotides, the CDR3 is TGTGCCAGCACCTCAGCAGCCGGATACGAGCAGTACTTC.

The chain couples TRBV6-1 to TRBJ2-5; maybe TRBD2 (6 bases). The CDR3 has 14 residues. Per germline, CDR1 MNHNS and CDR2 SASEGT. Trimming pared 6 bases from V and 5 bases from J, leaving 16 bases between. The CDR3: CASRRDLSGETQYF. The CDR3 DNA follows: TGTGCCAGCAGGAGGGACTTATCTGGTGAGACCCAGTACTTC.

This sequence joins TRBV20-1 and TRBJ1-1; no definite D call. CDR3 length: 17 amino acids. V lost 4 bases to trimming and J lost 5 bases, with 26 bases between them. Germline assignment: CDR1 DFQATT and CDR2 SNEGSKA (reference sequence). The CDR3 is CSAKFSPTNYWWTEAFF. The CDR3 DNA is TGCAGTGCTAAGTTCTCACCGACAAACTATTGGTGGACTGAAGCTTTCTTT.

V usage is TRBV7-9 and J usage is TRBJ1-5; 8 bases align to TRBD1. This CDR3 has 17 amino acids. CDR1 and CDR2 from the germline V gene are SEHNR and FQNEAQ (reference sequence). V gave up 5 bases and J gave up 6 bases; unmatched junction bases: 15. CDR3 sequence: CASSTGQGGVNSQPQHF. The DNA for the CDR3 is TGTGCCAGCAGCACCGGACAGGGCGGCGTTAATAGTCAGCCCCAGCATTTT.

In its sample, this clonotype ranks as medium-sized. The chain combines TRBV20-1 with TRBJ2-5; 8 bases line up with TRBD2. J was trimmed by 4 bases and V by 6 bases; bases with no gene match: 10. From germline, CDR1 is DFQATT and CDR2 SNEGSKA (reference sequence). The CDR3 totals 14 residues. The CDR3: CSARGGVMGETQYF. The DNA of the CDR3 is TGCAGTGCACGGGGGGGAGTGATGGGAGAGACCCAGTACTTC.

The chain couples TRBV6-2 or TRBV6-3 to TRBJ2-6; weak D call: TRBD2 (6 bases). Germline V lookup: CDR1 MNHEY, CDR2 SVGEGT. This CDR3 spans 15 amino acids. V was cut by 7 bases and J by 4 bases, with 14 bases left in between. For the CDR3, the DNA is TGTGCCAGCAAAGCTGGGGGGTCCGGGGCCAACGTCCTGACTTTC. This gives the protein CASKAGGSGANVLTF.

This clonotype was seen once. This chain uses TRBV28 with TRBJ1-2, with D perhaps TRBD1 (5 bases). Germline CDR1 is MDHEN and CDR2 is SYDVKM. This CDR3 has 15 amino acids. Trimming took 3 bases from V and 10 from J, leaving 21 bases between them. The CDR3 sequence is CASSFRGATSFDYTF. The CDR3 DNA sequence: TGTGCCAGCAGTTTCCGAGGGGCCACCTCCTTTGACTACACCTTC.

The rearrangement uses TRBV18 and TRBJ2-5; TRBD2 aligns across 7 bases. Germline CDR1 reads KGHSH; CDR2 reads LQKENI. The CDR3 totals 17 residues. Unmatched junction bases numbered 12, after V lost 2 bases and J lost 3 bases. The CDR3 DNA reads TGTGCCAGCTCACCAAACCCCGCGGGAGTGTCAAAAGAGACCCAGTACTTC. Translated: CASSPNPAGVSKETQYF.

In this sample, this clonotype turned up a few times. The V call is TRBV20-1, the J call TRBJ2-7, with D possibly being TRBD2 (5 bases). Germline loops: CDR1 DFQATT, CDR2 SNEGSKA (reference sequence). This CDR3 region has 16 residues. Deletions cut 0 bases from V and 3 bases from J, with 18 bases between. The CDR3 here is CSARDARSPAVYEQYF. CDR3 bases: TGCAGTGCTAGAGATGCGCGGTCCCCAGCGGTCTACGAGCAGTACTTC.